This entry is about one TCR beta chain. Antigen: not known. This sample stems from a study of T-cell reconstitution after alpha-beta-depleted transplantation in children. The library targeted TCRbeta and was prepared with unique molecular identifiers. From the PCR reads, TCRdb called clonotypes with MiXCR, one entry per CDR3 protein. This sample has 200,000 or so distinct CDR3 sequences, with roughly 8.1% found just once. Study-wide findings and caveats: Most T-cell counts and diversity one year after the transplant came from T cells that were newly produced. Reported findings indicate that, about two months after transplant, alpha-beta T cells came from several hundred expanded clones, which were derived from non-depleted graft cells. Elevated TCRbeta diversity at day 60 was traced, in some patients, to surviving recipient T cells and thymic progenitors.

The sample was PBMCs, mostly from graft donor cells, taken 360 days after TCRalphabeta/CD19-depleted stem cell transplant. The clonotype comes from a male patient aged 2-15 years who had a stem cell transplant for acute myeloid leukemia, so the T cells may come from the graft donor.

The CDR3 spells CASSPLGHLGNTIYF. The CDR3 DNA is TGTGCCAGCAGCCCTCTCGGGCATCTTGGAAACACCATATATTTT. J is TRBJ1-3 and V is TRBV3-1; D unresolved. V shed 4 bases and J shed 3 bases, with 13 bases lying between them. Germline values: CDR1 LGHDT, CDR2 YNNKEL (reference sequence). The CDR3 totals 15 residues. The variable domain in full, with the rest retrieved from reference TRBV3-1 and TRBJ1-3, is DTAVSQTPKYLVTQMGNDKSIKCEQNLGHDTMYWYKQDSKKFLKIMFSYNNKELIINETVPNRFSPKSPDKAHLNLHINSLELGDSAVYFCASSPLGHLGNTIYFGEGSWLTVV.